What follows are 22 T cell receptor beta chains derived from one specimen sequenced in a study of read filtering for tumor transcriptome and immune sequencing. The library was built from roughly 400 ng RNA with molecular barcoded adaptors for alpha/delta and beta/gamma chains. TCRdb passed the reads through MiXCR, listing each CDR3 protein once. The data show 100,000 to 150,000 distinct CDR3 sequences, about 13% seen once. The sample taken for sequencing was a population of CD138-negative cells sorted from bone marrow. All receptors derive from a donor at least 40 years old with multiple myeloma.

The V call is TRBV11-3, the J call TRBJ1-1, with D unclear. Per germline, CDR1 SGHNT and CDR2 YENEEA. The CDR3 sequence is 15 residues long. Trimming shortened V by 4 bases and J by 1 base, and 13 bases separated the two germline ends. The CDR3 DNA follows: TGTGCCAGCAGCTCCCGCCCTGGGGAGAACACTGAAGCTTTCTTT. It yields the protein CASSSRPGENTEAFF.

A word on this clonotype: A read error is the likely source, as a far larger clone sits one nucleotide away. The gene calls are TRBV7-2 and TRBJ1-1; TRBD1 is a possible D gene (6 bases). This CDR3 has 14 residues. From germline, CDR1 is SGHTA and CDR2 FQGNSA. The CDR3 loop is CASSFSGVSTGAFF. CDR3 coding DNA: TGTGCCAGCAGCTTCTCAGGGGTTAGCACTGGAGCTTTCTTT.

There are many counts of this clonotype. This chain connects TRBV11-3 to TRBJ2-1; D not resolved. Per germline, CDR1 SGHNT and CDR2 YENEEA. The CDR3 sequence is 15 residues long. Trimming pared 5 bases from V and 4 bases from J, leaving 15 bases between. Written as DNA, the CDR3 is TGTGCCAGCAGCCCCTCGGGCGTACGGTACAATGAGCAGTTCTTC. This encodes CASSPSGVRYNEQFF.

At least ten counts were recorded for this clonotype. V gene TRBV7-2 combines with J gene TRBJ1-6; a weak D match, TRBD1 (5 bases). Trimming took off 2 bases at V and 12 bases at J, with 14 bases between the two ends. This CDR3 contains 14 residues. In germline, CDR1 is SGHTA, CDR2 FQGNSA. CDR3 bases: TGTGCCAGCAGCTTACAGGGCGCCCTCCAACCCCTCCACTTT. This codes for CASSLQGALQPLHF.

In its sample, this clonotype was seen many times. The J gene is TRBJ2-1, the V gene TRBV10-3, with 7 nucleotides matching TRBD2. CDR3 length equals 16 residues. Germline V gene data show CDR1 as ENHRY and CDR2 as SYGVKD. The J segment lost 2 bases and the V segment lost 4 bases, leaving 8 bases of the junction unmatched. CDR3 region: CAISAGLDFTYNEQFF. The CDR3 bases are TGTGCCATCAGTGCTGGACTAGACTTTACCTACAATGAGCAGTTCTTC.

Concerning this clonotype itself: A much bigger clone sits one base away, suggesting this may be a read error. The V and J genes are TRBV20-1 and TRBJ2-2; D is possibly TRBD1 or TRBD2 (6 bases each). V lost 2 bases, J lost 8 bases, and 12 bases lay in between. The CDR3 runs 13 residues. Germline V gives CDR1 DFQATT, CDR2 SNEGSKA (reference sequence). The CDR3 region has the DNA TGCAGTGCTAGAAATCAGGGGACTGGGGAGCTGTTTTTT. It is translated as CSARNQGTGELFF.

In regard to this clonotype: A much larger clone differs from this one at a single base, so this may be a read error. V and J are TRBV2 and TRBJ2-2; 9 nucleotides line up with TRBD1. Germline V gene data show CDR1 as SNHLY and CDR2 as FYNNEI. Unmatched junction bases numbered 8, after V lost 8 bases and J lost 7 bases. There are 14 residues in the CDR3. This CDR3 reads CASAGQGNSGELFF. CDR3 sequence (DNA): TGTGCCAGCGCGGGACAGGGAAATAGCGGGGAGCTGTTTTTT.

As concerns this clonotype: This may be a read error: a much more frequent sequence differs by one nucleotide. V usage is TRBV28 and J usage is TRBJ1-1; possible D gene TRBD1, 5 bases. The better agreement between TRBJ1-6 and the DNA end casts doubt on the J call. The germline gives CDR1 MDHEN, CDR2 SYDVKM. This CDR3 is built from 16 residues. The CDR3 here is CASSPRRGRGYSPLHF. The CDR3 coding sequence is TGTGCCAGCAGCCCCAGGCGAGGACGGGGGTATTCACCCCTCCACTTT.

This clonotype appeared many times. V is TRBV6-5 and J is TRBJ1-1; D unclear. CDR1 and CDR2 (germline): MNHEY, SVGAGI. Deletions cut 5 bases from V and 8 bases from J, with 12 bases between. The CDR3 spans 12 residues. The CDR3 DNA follows: TGTGCCAGCAGTAAGTACCCCGGGGAAGCTTTCTTT. Translated, it gives CASSKYPGEAFF.

As to this clonotype: Just one base apart from a much larger clone, this may be a read error. This rearrangement joins TRBV5-1 to TRBJ2-1; D unclear. Looked up from germline, CDR1 is SGHRS and CDR2 is YFSETQ. This CDR3 region has 16 residues. Trimming pared 0 bases from V and 3 bases from J, leaving 13 bases between. The CDR3 coding sequence is TGCGCCAGCAGCTTGGATGGCGCGAGAAACTACAATGAGCAGTTCTTC. Translating gives CASSLDGARNYNEQFF.

This clonotype occurred many times. The rearrangement links TRBV27 to TRBJ1-5; D is perhaps TRBD1 (5 bases). The CDR3 contains 13 residues. V was pared by 5 bases and J by 4 bases, with 9 bases between. From germline, CDR1 is MNHEY and CDR2 SMNVEV (reference sequence). Here the CDR3 reads CASSRRGNQPQHF. CDR3 sequence (DNA): TGTGCCAGCAGTCGACGGGGGAATCAGCCCCAGCATTTT.

This clonotype came up many times. The rearrangement uses TRBV20-1 and TRBJ1-1; 8 nucleotides match TRBD1. The CDR3 is 16 residues long. The junction had 7 bases not matched to a gene; V was cut back by 0 bases and J by 1 base. Germline V lookup: CDR1 DFQATT, CDR2 SNEGSKA (reference sequence). The CDR3 sequence: CSARDPGQGTNTEAFF. Written as DNA, the CDR3 is TGCAGTGCTAGAGATCCCGGACAGGGAACGAACACTGAAGCTTTCTTT.

This clonotype has ten or more counts. The genes are TRBV7-2 and TRBJ1-5; TRBD1 might be the D (5 bases). Trimming took 1 base from V and 0 from J, leaving 7 bases between them. CDR3 size: 15 residues. CDR1 and CDR2 from the germline V gene are SGHTA and FQGNSA. The CDR3 reads CASSLVGTSNQPQHF. CDR3 DNA sequence: TGTGCCAGCAGCTTAGTAGGGACTAGCAATCAGCCCCAGCATTTT.

This clonotype was recorded at least ten times. The gene calls are TRBV7-9 and TRBJ2-1; D gene uncertain. The V gene lost 5 bases and the J gene lost 0 bases, with 11 bases spanning the gap. CDR1 and CDR2 from the germline V gene are SEHNR and FQNEAQ (reference sequence). This CDR3 is built from 15 residues. CDR3 DNA: TGTGCCAGCAGCACCACGGTGGGCTCCTACAATGAGCAGTTCTTC. This gives the protein CASSTTVGSYNEQFF.

This chain connects TRBV12-3 or TRBV12-4 to TRBJ2-3, with a tentative D call TRBD1 (7 bases). CDR3 length: 15 residues. V was pared by 3 bases and J by 1 base, with 11 bases between. The CDR3 DNA reads as TGTGCCAGCAGTTTGCGGGACAGTGGCACAGATACGCAGTATTTT. This gives the protein CASSLRDSGTDTQYF.

Ten or more counts support this clonotype. The chain recombines TRBV5-1 with TRBJ2-1, with 10 positions matching TRBD1. The CDR3 contains 14 residues. With V trimmed by 4 bases and J by 6 bases, 4 bases remained unmatched. Germline CDR1 SGHRS, CDR2 YFSETQ. The CDR3: CASSPRTGGNEQFF. CDR3 in DNA: TGCGCCAGCAGCCCCAGGACAGGGGGCAATGAGCAGTTCTTC.

This clonotype was counted many times. Germline and junction disagree at one end, which may indicate a read error. The chain uses TRBV6-5 and TRBJ2-1; 16 bases align to TRBD2. The CDR3 length is 18 residues. The germline CDR1 and CDR2 sequences are MNHEY and SVGAGI. CDR3 in amino acids: CASSYGGTSGRAYNEQFF. In nucleotides, the CDR3 is TGTGCCAGCAGTTACGGAGGGACTAGCGGGAGGGCCTATAATGAGCAGTTCTTC.

This clonotype came up many times. The chain has TRBV5-1 and TRBJ2-5; perhaps TRBD1 as D (6 bases). V was trimmed by 7 bases and J by 4 bases, leaving 20 bases between them. The CDR3 has 15 residues. Germline CDR1 reads SGHRS; CDR2 reads YFSETQ. The CDR3 loop reads CASGVKGGYGETQYF. The CDR3 nucleotides read TGCGCCAGCGGCGTCAAAGGGGGTTATGGAGAGACCCAGTACTTC.

On this clonotype: A much larger clone lies a single base off, so this may be a read error. The chain recombines TRBV12-3 or TRBV12-4 with TRBJ2-7; 7 bases agree with TRBD1. The CDR3 is made up of 14 amino acids. In DNA form, the CDR3 reads TGTGCCGGCAGTTCTGGTCAGGGGGTCTACGAGCAGTACTTC. The encoded protein is CAGSSGQGVYEQYF.

In regard to this clonotype: Just one base apart from a much larger clone, this may be a read error. This rearrangement joins TRBV4-1 to TRBJ1-2; D is unresolved. This CDR3 comprises 17 residues. With 3 bases removed from V and 1 base from J, the gap between germline ends came to 18 bases. Per germline, CDR1 MGHRA and CDR2 YSYEKL. In DNA form, the CDR3 reads TGCGCCAGCAGCCAGGGCCGGGAGTCCATTGGTAACTATGGCTACACCTTC. Translating it yields CASSQGRESIGNYGYTF.

This clonotype was seen a handful of times. In DNA, the CDR3 is TGTGCCAGCATGCCGACAGGGGGTCAACCTGAAGCTTTCTTT. Translating it yields CASMPTGGQPEAFF. V usage is TRBV12-3 or TRBV12-4 and J usage is TRBJ1-1; the match to TRBD1 covers 9 bases. The V segment lost 7 bases and the J segment 6 bases; nucleotides outside the gene matches: 9. CDR3 length: 14 amino acids.

This clonotype was detected ten times or more. CDR3 protein: CSAGVYSNQPQHF. CDR3 DNA sequence: TGCAGTGCTGGGGTCTATAGCAATCAGCCCCAGCATTTT. V is TRBV20-1 and J is TRBJ1-5; D gene unclear. V was cut by 5 bases and J by 0 bases, with 8 bases left in between. Germline CDR1 reads DFQATT; CDR2 reads SNEGSKA (reference sequence). The CDR3 extends over 13 amino acids.